The 31 T cell receptor beta chains presented below share a single source sample, sequenced in a study of cytomegalovirus exposure and HLA in healthy donors. Sequenced by immunoSEQ multiplex PCR; TCRdb stores in-frame clones only, minus some. The table shows 120,000 to 150,000 clones, with approximately 87% occurring only once. The material sequenced was PBMCs. All receptors derive from a man aged 18 to 35 in good health and CMV-seronegative.

The chain uses TRBV7-2 and TRBJ1-5; 8 nucleotides align to TRBD1. After removal of 1 base from V and 4 bases from J, the junction contained 0 bases not matched to a gene. The CDR3 has 14 residues. Germline V CDR1 and CDR2: SGHTA, FQGNSA. DNA of the CDR3: TGTGCCAGCAGCTTAGGGACAGGGAATCAGCCCCAGCATTTT. Translated: CASSLGTGNQPQHF.

This clone was observed a single time. The chain is built from TRBV10-1 and TRBJ2-4; D possibly corresponds to TRBD2 (5 bases). With 2 bases removed from V and 0 bases from J, the gap between germline ends came to 8 bases. Germline CDR1 and CDR2: WNHNN and SYGVQD (reference sequence). This CDR3 is built from 15 residues. DNA of the CDR3: TGCGCCAGCAGTGAGGGCGGGTTAGCCAAAAACATTCAGTACTTC. This codes for CASSEGGLAKNIQYF.

The gene calls are TRBV7-2 and TRBJ2-5, with 7 bases identical to TRBD2. This CDR3 has 15 residues. Trimming took 1 base from V and 2 from J; bases not matched to a gene: 4. Looked up from germline, CDR1 is SGHTA and CDR2 is FQGNSA. The DNA for the CDR3 is TGTGCCAGCAGCTTAGGGGGGGGTAATCAAGAGACCCAGTACTTC. Translating gives CASSLGGGNQETQYF.

J is TRBJ2-1 and V is TRBV7-2, with 8 bases matching TRBD2. The J segment lost 9 bases and the V segment lost 5 bases, leaving 12 bases of the junction unmatched. CDR1 and CDR2 from the germline V gene are SGHTA and FQGNSA. This CDR3 comprises 15 residues. CDR3 sequence (DNA): TGTGCCAGCAGCCTCTGGGACCTCCGGGGGGGTGAGCAGTTCTTC. Translation gives CASSLWDLRGGEQFF.

This chain uses TRBV19 with TRBJ1-4; D unclear. CDR1 is LNHDA and CDR2 is SQIVND in the germline V gene (reference sequence). The CDR3 runs to 17 residues. V was clipped by 1 base and J by 3 bases, with 15 bases between them. CDR3 sequence reads: CASSIADAGPPNEKLFF. The CDR3 DNA follows: TGTGCCAGTAGTATAGCCGACGCGGGCCCACCTAATGAAAAACTGTTTTTT.

This chain links TRBV7-2 with TRBJ1-1, with D possibly TRBD1 on 6 matching bases. The germline gives CDR1 SGHTA, CDR2 FQGNSA. Deletions cut 2 bases from V and 3 bases from J, with 16 bases between. The CDR3 runs to 16 residues. The CDR3 is CASSLLGGSSHTEAFF. The CDR3 DNA is TGTGCCAGCAGCTTATTAGGGGGATCGAGTCACACTGAAGCTTTCTTT.

The chain is built from TRBV10-3 and TRBJ2-7; 8 bases agree with TRBD2. The germline CDR1 and CDR2 sequences are ENHRY and SYGVKD. This CDR3 contains 16 residues. Germline trimming cut 6 bases from V and 0 bases from J; bases unmatched to any gene: 10. CDR3 region: CAISGGGRGPSYEQYF. CDR3 in DNA: TGTGCCATCAGCGGCGGGGGGCGGGGGCCCTCCTACGAGCAGTACTTC.

The chain uses TRBV6-1 and TRBJ2-1; 9 bases are a match to TRBD1. After removal of 6 bases from V and 8 bases from J, the junction contained 11 bases not matched to a gene. This CDR3 has 15 amino acids. Germline-derived CDR1 and CDR2 are MNHNS and SASEGT. CDR3 coding DNA: TGTGCCAGCAGCCCGGGGGGCGACAGGGGGTATGAGCAGTTCTTC. Protein product: CASSPGGDRGYEQFF.

This clone came up a few times. The chain carries TRBV2 and TRBJ2-7, with a tentative D call TRBD1 (5 bases). This CDR3 has 14 residues. CDR1 and CDR2 (germline): SNHLY, FYNNEI. V dropped 5 bases and J dropped 2 bases, with 13 bases sitting between them. The CDR3 nucleotides read TGTGCCAGCAGTACACAACAGGAGACCTACGAGCAGTACTTC. Its protein is CASSTQQETYEQYF. The full variable domain, in which reference TRBV2 and TRBJ2-7 provide the parts outside the CDR3, is EPEVTQTPSHQVTQMGQEVILRCVPISNHLYFYWYRQILGQKVEFLVSFYNNEISEKSEIFDDQFSVERPDGSNFTLKIRSTKLEDSAMYFCASSTQQETYEQYFGPGTRLTVT.

V and J are TRBV5-6 and TRBJ2-1; TRBD1 agrees at 8 bases. Germline-derived CDR1 and CDR2 are SGHDT and YYEEEE. This CDR3 has 15 amino acids. The junction had 4 bases not matched to a gene; V was cut back by 0 bases and J by 5 bases. CDR3 sequence: CASSLVGTGDNEQFF. The CDR3, as DNA: TGTGCCAGCAGCTTGGTGGGGACAGGTGACAATGAGCAGTTCTTC.

The chain combines TRBV5-1 with TRBJ2-2, with 9 bases aligning to TRBD2. Germline lookup yields CDR1 SGHRS and CDR2 YFSETQ. V dropped 4 bases and J dropped 5; count of bases not matched to a gene: 6. The CDR3 extends over 15 amino acids. The CDR3 nucleotides read TGCGCCAGCAGCCCAGCGGGAGGATCGACCGGGGAGCTGTTTTTT. It encodes CASSPAGGSTGELFF. The full variable domain, rest sourced from reference TRBV5-1 and TRBJ2-2, is KAGVTQTPRYLIKTRGQQVTLSCSPISGHRSVSWYQQTPGQGLQFLFEYFSETQRNKGNFPGRFSGRQFSNSRSEMNVSTLELGDSALYLCASSPAGGSTGELFFGEGSRLTVL.

The gene calls are TRBV7-2 and TRBJ2-5, with 8 bases aligning to TRBD2. CDR3 length: 15 amino acids. After removal of 1 base from V and 8 bases from J, the junction contained 9 bases not matched to a gene. Germline lookup yields CDR1 SGHTA and CDR2 FQGNSA. This CDR3 reads CASSLGERGLGTQYF. CDR3 nucleotide sequence: TGTGCCAGCAGCTTAGGGGAGCGGGGGTTAGGAACCCAGTACTTC.

The chain has TRBV11-3 and TRBJ2-3; 11 positions agree with TRBD2. J lost 3 bases, V lost 5 bases, and 10 bases had no gene match. The CDR3 loop spans 17 amino acids. Germline V gene data show CDR1 as SGHNT and CDR2 as YENEEA. The DNA for the CDR3 is TGTGCCAGCAGCCTATCATATAGCGGGGGGGCAACAGATACGCAGTATTTT. It specifies CASSLSYSGGATDTQYF.

This chain joins TRBV27 and TRBJ2-1; TRBD1 matches at 7 bases. CDR1 is MNHEY and CDR2 is SMNVEV in the germline V gene (reference sequence). The junction had 6 bases not matched to a gene; V was cut back by 5 bases and J by 5 bases. CDR3 length equals 14 residues. The CDR3 here is CASSPLTGDNEQFF. The CDR3 nucleotides read TGTGCCAGCAGTCCTTTAACAGGGGACAATGAGCAGTTCTTC.

This chain's CDR3 is CASTRTGGGETQYF. In DNA, the CDR3 is TGTGCCAGCACCCGGACAGGGGGAGGTGAGACCCAGTACTTC. The genes are TRBV6-1 and TRBJ2-5; the match to TRBD1 covers 10 bases. CDR1 is MNHNS and CDR2 is SASEGT in the germline V gene. J lost 5 bases, V lost 7 bases, and 7 bases had no gene match. The CDR3 loop spans 14 amino acids.

V usage is TRBV6-4 and J usage is TRBJ2-1; TRBD2 aligns across 7 bases. V was pared by 4 bases and J by 8 bases, with 11 bases of the junction left unmatched. The CDR3 runs 15 residues. The V gene's germline CDR1 is MRHNA and CDR2 SNTAGT. The DNA of the CDR3 is TGTGCCAGCAGTGCTGACCCGGGGGGAGAGGATGAGCAGTTCTTC. Protein sequence: CASSADPGGEDEQFF.

The chain carries TRBV27 and TRBJ2-7; TRBD2 is a possible D gene (6 bases). The V end lost 4 bases, the J end lost 6 bases, and 10 bases lay between the germline ends. Germline V gene sequence: CDR1 MNHEY, CDR2 SMNVEV (reference sequence). This CDR3 has 12 residues. CDR3: CASSSPRGEQYF. CDR3 bases: TGTGCCAGCAGTTCGCCGCGGGGCGAGCAGTACTTC.

The V and J genes are TRBV12-5 and TRBJ2-2; D not certain. The germline gives CDR1 LGHNT, CDR2 FRNRAP. V was clipped by 2 bases and J by 8 bases, with 6 bases between them. This CDR3 is built from 12 residues. The CDR3: CASGLTAGELFF. In DNA, the CDR3 is TGTGCTAGTGGTTTGACTGCTGGGGAGCTGTTTTTT.

This clone was observed at least ten times. The chain couples TRBV12-5 to TRBJ2-7; tentatively, D is TRBD1 (5 bases). The germline gives CDR1 LGHNT, CDR2 FRNRAP. The CDR3 is 13 amino acids. V lost 1 base and J lost 3, with 7 bases in between. The CDR3 sequence: CASGLGQNYEQYF. CDR3 coding DNA: TGTGCTAGTGGTTTGGGACAGAACTACGAGCAGTACTTC.

The chain is built from TRBV5-1 and TRBJ2-2; D might be TRBD1 (6 bases). In germline, CDR1 is SGHRS, CDR2 YFSETQ. This CDR3 has 14 residues. The germline V and J ends were trimmed by 4 bases and 6 bases, with 13 bases remaining between them. The CDR3 loop reads CASSVDRIAGELFF. For the CDR3, the DNA is TGCGCCAGCAGCGTGGACAGAATCGCCGGGGAGCTGTTTTTT.

The chain links TRBV4-3 to TRBJ1-5; perhaps TRBD1 as D (6 bases). The CDR3 runs 16 residues. Looked up from germline, CDR1 is LGHNA and CDR2 is YSLEER. Trimming removed 0 bases from V and 6 bases from J, with 15 bases in between. The CDR3 is CASSQDPSGGGQPQHF. CDR3 DNA: TGCGCCAGCAGCCAAGATCCAAGCGGGGGCGGTCAGCCCCAGCATTTT.

This chain connects TRBV18 to TRBJ1-4; D may be TRBD1 (6 bases). The CDR3 covers 15 residues. In germline, CDR1 is KGHSH, CDR2 LQKENI. V lost 2 bases and J 5 bases, leaving 12 bases between the germline ends. The CDR3 sequence is CASSPNNRANEKLFF. The CDR3, as DNA: TGTGCCAGCTCACCAAACAACAGGGCAAATGAAAAACTGTTTTTT. The full variable domain, its missing parts supplied by reference TRBV18 and TRBJ1-4, is NAGVMQNPRHLVRRRGQEARLRCSPMKGHSHVYWYRQLPEEGLKFMVYLQKENIIDESGMPKERFSAEFPKEGPSILRIQQVVRGDSAAYFCASSPNNRANEKLFFGSGTQLSVL.

The chain is built from TRBV7-8 and TRBJ2-1; 11 nucleotides line up with TRBD2. CDR3 length: 16 amino acids. J gave up 2 bases and V 5 bases, and 5 bases lay outside the gene matches. CDR1 and CDR2 (germline): SGHVS, FQNEAQ. The CDR3 is CASSLKGLAAYNEQFF. CDR3 in DNA: TGTGCCAGCAGCCTGAAGGGACTAGCGGCCTACAATGAGCAGTTCTTC.

This chain links TRBV27 with TRBJ1-1; D gene uncertain. The CDR3 covers 16 residues. In germline, CDR1 is MNHEY, CDR2 SMNVEV (reference sequence). Deletions cut 5 bases from V and 1 base from J, with 17 bases between. The CDR3 DNA follows: TGTGCCAGCAGTGTCCTTAAGGGAGATCCGAACACTGAAGCTTTCTTT. Translation: CASSVLKGDPNTEAFF.

J is TRBJ1-1 and V is TRBV2; weak D call: TRBD1 (6 bases). The CDR3 is 14 residues long. V lost 9 bases to trimming and J lost 6 bases, with 20 bases between them. Germline V CDR1 and CDR2: SNHLY, FYNNEI. This CDR3 is CARGWRGGLPEAFF. CDR3 bases: TGTGCCAGGGGCTGGAGGGGGGGCCTCCCTGAAGCTTTCTTT.

The V and J genes are TRBV7-9 and TRBJ2-2, with 8 positions matching TRBD1. The CDR3 is 18 amino acids. With V trimmed by 0 bases and J by 1 base, 7 bases remained unmatched. CDR1 and CDR2 from the germline V gene are SEHNR and FQNEAQ (reference sequence). CDR3 DNA: TGTGCCAGCAGCTTAGCCCAAAGGGGGACAGGGAACACCGGGGAGCTGTTTTTT. This translates into CASSLAQRGTGNTGELFF.

The V gene is TRBV5-1, the J gene TRBJ1-1; D possibly corresponds to TRBD1 (6 bases). Germline V gene data show CDR1 as SGHRS and CDR2 as YFSETQ. The ends were cut back, 5 bases at V and 5 bases at J, with 13 bases in the middle. The CDR3 loop spans 13 amino acids. This CDR3 reads CASRSKQGTEAFF. The CDR3 coding sequence is TGCGCCAGCAGGTCGAAACAGGGAACTGAAGCTTTCTTT.

The rearrangement joins TRBV7-9 to TRBJ2-3; 8 nucleotides match TRBD1. Germline V CDR1 and CDR2: SEHNR, FQNEAQ (reference sequence). The ends lost 8 bases at V and 2 bases at J; junction bases unmatched: 6. CDR3 length: 14 amino acids. The CDR3, as DNA: TGTGCCAGCCTCCGGGACAGGACCACAGATACGCAGTATTTT. It translates to CASLRDRTTDTQYF.

The genes are TRBV28 and TRBJ1-2; D ambiguous. The CDR3 length is 14 residues. The germline V gene encodes CDR1 MDHEN and CDR2 SYDVKM. V lost 1 base and J lost 4, with 10 bases in between. CDR3 coding DNA: TGTGCCAGCAGTTTATTTCCCGAGGGCTATGGCTACACCTTC. It translates to CASSLFPEGYGYTF.

The chain couples TRBV10-3 to TRBJ1-6; TRBD1 agrees at 8 bases. Losses at the gene ends were 10 bases for V and 3 bases for J; bases not matched to a gene: 11. CDR1 ENHRY and CDR2 SYGVKD come from the germline V gene. This CDR3 is 16 amino acids long. CDR3 protein: CATGSQGGNYNSPLHF. The CDR3 nucleotides are TGTGCCACCGGATCACAGGGGGGGAACTATAATTCACCCCTCCACTTT.

This clone was seen a single time. The chain has TRBV7-2 and TRBJ2-7, with TRBD2 as a possible D gene (6 bases). Trimming removed 5 bases from V and 1 base from J, with 12 bases in between. The germline gives CDR1 SGHTA, CDR2 FQGNSA. The CDR3 covers 14 residues. The CDR3 region has the DNA TGTGCCAGCAGCGCGGGGCTAGCGTCCTACGAGCAGTACTTC. Its translation is CASSAGLASYEQYF.